This T cell receptor (beta chain) is drawn from a study of radiotherapy plus CTLA-4 blockade in lung cancer. Focal radiation was given together with CTLA-4 blockade (ipilimumab) to patients with chemo-refractory metastatic non-small-cell lung cancer. J lost 7 bases, V lost 8 bases, and 8 bases had no gene match. The CDR3 length is 12 residues. The germline V gene has CDR1 KGHSH and CDR2 LQKENI. Sequenced by immunoSEQ multiplex PCR; TCRdb stores in-frame clones only, minus some. This sample has approximately 69,000 clones, with around 80% found just once. The clonotype comes from a human donor with non-small cell lung cancer who had a complete response to radiotherapy plus ipilimumab. The sample here was peripheral blood, taken from a patient treated with radiotherapy plus ipilimumab. The V and J genes are TRBV18 and TRBJ2-7, with TRBD1 matching 7 bases. The CDR3 nucleotides read TGTGCCAGCCGGGACAGCCCGCGGGAGCAGTACTTC. Encoded protein: CASRDSPREQYF.